Listed below are T cell receptor beta chains from one sample, sequenced in a study of naive and memory T cell subsets. MiXCR was run by TCRdb on the UMI-ligation and nested PCR reads, yielding one entry per CDR3 protein. The repertoire holds roughly 150,000 distinct CDR3 sequences, with approximately 24% as singletons. The sequenced material came from naive CD4+ T cells from blood. The receptors here all came from a human donor in good health. Both conserved end residues are part of each CDR3. D genes are given only for firm matches. The size field is filled for only some rows; it gives once, few, many or a size class.

CDR3nt | CDR3aa | abundance | d_gene | j_gene | v_gene
TGCAGCGTTGATTTGGGGAATTTT | CSVDLGNF | - | - | TRBJ2-3 | TRBV29-1
TGTGCCAGCAGTTCCCCGAGTAGAAATCAGCCCCAGCATTTT | CASSSPSRNQPQHF | many | - | TRBJ1-5 | TRBV6-2/TRBV6-3
TGCGCCAGCAGCTTGGCAGGGGACCCCGTCTACGAGCAGTACTTC | CASSLAGDPVYEQYF | - | - | TRBJ2-7 | TRBV5-1
TGTGCCATCAGTGAAGTCTTGTACGAGCAGTACTTC | CAISEVLYEQYF | many | - | TRBJ2-7 | TRBV10-3
TGTGCCAGCAGTTACTCAGGGGACAGATTGGGTTTACGGGTCTACGAGCAGTACTTC | CASSYSGDRLGLRVYEQYF | - | TRBD1 | TRBJ2-7 | TRBV6-2/TRBV6-3
TGCGCCAGCAGTGAGTCGAACACCGGGGAGCTGTTTTTT | CASSESNTGELFF | many | - | TRBJ2-2 | TRBV10-2
TGTGCCAGCAGCTCCCGAGACAGTAACTACAATGAGCAGTTCTTC | CASSSRDSNYNEQFF | few | - | TRBJ2-1 | TRBV7-2
TGTGCCAGCAGAGACAGGGGTGCCGGCTACACCTTC | CASRDRGAGYTF | - | TRBD1 | TRBJ1-2 | TRBV6-5
TGTGCCAGCAGTTTAGCAGACACCCGCTCTGGAAACACCATATATTTT | CASSLADTRSGNTIYF | many | - | TRBJ1-3 | TRBV12-3/TRBV12-4
TGTGCCAGCTCACCACCGGGGCTCTATGGCTACACCTTC | CASSPPGLYGYTF | - | - | TRBJ1-2 | TRBV18
TGTGCTAGTGGTTTGGCCCCTAATCAGCCCCAGCATTTT | CASGLAPNQPQHF | few | - | TRBJ1-5 | TRBV12-5
TGTGCCAGCAGTAAGATAACTAGCGGGAGTTGGTCCTACGAGCAGTACTTC | CASSKITSGSWSYEQYF | many | TRBD2 | TRBJ2-7 | TRBV11-2
TGCAGCGCCCGTCGGGGGAGCTCCTACAATGAGCAGTTCTTC | CSARRGSSYNEQFF | many | - | TRBJ2-1 | TRBV29-1